This entry describes one TCR beta chain. J gave up 4 bases and V 5 bases, and 5 bases lay outside the gene matches. The CDR3 runs 14 residues. CDR1 is SGHNT, CDR2 YENEEA, per germline. Replicate PCRs for unsorted PBMC used about 330 ng DNA (roughly 29,000 T cell genomes). Assay used: immunoSEQ multiplex PCR; TCRdb lists only in-frame clones, some missing. The table has approximately 500,000 clones, roughly 79% seen once; the top ten hold around 13%. The donor population consisted of healthy HIV-negative adults with no recent acute infections or vaccinations. Researchers drew on about 90 million PBMCs for genomic DNA from unsorted samples. This entry is derived from a study of shared clonotypes between healthy human individuals. Study at large: Serving as donors were a couple of women and three men, whose ages spanned 18 to 49.

The rearrangement uses TRBV11-3 and TRBJ2-3; 8 bases line up with TRBD2. The sequence came from a woman between 40 and 55 years old in good health. Some clones in this sample may be carry-over from other donors' samples. The specimen sequenced was PBMCs. The CDR3 DNA sequence: TGTGCCAGCAGCCAAGGACTAGCCTCAGATACGCAGTATTTT. This codes for CASSQGLASDTQYF.